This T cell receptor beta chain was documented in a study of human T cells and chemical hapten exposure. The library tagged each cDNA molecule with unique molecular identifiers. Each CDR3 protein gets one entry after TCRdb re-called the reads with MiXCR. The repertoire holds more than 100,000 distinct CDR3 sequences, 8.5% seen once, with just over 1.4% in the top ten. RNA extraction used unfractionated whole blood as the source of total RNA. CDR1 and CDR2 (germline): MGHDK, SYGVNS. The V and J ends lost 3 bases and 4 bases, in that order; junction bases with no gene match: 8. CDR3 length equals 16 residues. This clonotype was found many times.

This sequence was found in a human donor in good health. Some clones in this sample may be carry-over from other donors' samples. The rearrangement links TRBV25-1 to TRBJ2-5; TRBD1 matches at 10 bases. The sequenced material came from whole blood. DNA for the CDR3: TGTGCCAGCAGTGACCCCGGGACAGGGGCGGGAGAGACCCAGTACTTC. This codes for CASSDPGTGAGETQYF.